The entry below gives a single T cell receptor beta chain sequence along with its context. RNA totalling roughly 0.5 to 1 ug underwent reverse transcription with random hexamers. TCRdb ran MiXCR on the immunoSEQ multiplex PCR reads and lists one entry per CDR3 protein. The sample lists 150,000 to 200,000 distinct CDR3 sequences, about 93% seen once, with over 0.12% in the top ten. V was cut by 6 bases and J by 3 bases, with 8 bases left in between. The CDR3 runs 13 residues. Germline CDR1 is LNHNV and CDR2 is YYDKDF (reference sequence). The sample comes from a study of CD8 T cells in Susac syndrome. J is TRBJ1-4 and V is TRBV15, with a weak D call TRBD1 (6 bases). The sequence was obtained from a human donor in good health. Sequenced: CD4+ T cells from PBMCs. The CDR3 nucleotides read TGTGCCACCAGGGGGGCCCCTAATGAAAAACTGTTTTTT. Encoded protein: CATRGAPNEKLFF.